The rows below give T cell receptor beta chains drawn from one sample of a study of beta chain features in type 1 diabetes. Produced via immunoSEQ multiplex PCR; TCRdb's table is partial and in-frame only. This sample has about 140,000 clones, with around a tenth found just once. Sequenced input: central memory CD4+ T cells from blood. The receptors were sampled from a woman in her thirties or forties in good health. Both conserved end residues are part of each CDR3. The order of the fields is J gene, D gene, clone size, V gene, CDR3 DNA, CDR3 protein. The D gene is left open where the match is weak. Clone size, where shown, is once, few, many, or a class for clones that have expanded.

>TRBJ1-1|.|few|TRBV9
TGTGCCAGCAGCTCCGGGGGGACCCTGGACACTGAAGCTTTCTTT
CASSSGGTLDTEAFF
>TRBJ1-1|.|.|TRBV10-3
TGTGCCATCAGATGGGAGGGGGGCATGAACACTGAAGCTTTCTTT
CAIRWEGGMNTEAFF
>TRBJ2-1|TRBD2|few|TRBV5-1
TGCGCCAGCAGCTTGACAGCGGGGGGCTCCAATGAGCAGTTCTTC
CASSLTAGGSNEQFF
>TRBJ1-2|.|few|TRBV4-2
TGTGCCAGCAGCCAAGGGTCAGATTCTAACTATGGCTACACCTTC
CASSQGSDSNYGYTF
>TRBJ2-2|TRBD1|few|TRBV6-1
TGTGCCAGCAGTGGGACAGGGATTAACGGGGAGCTGTTTTTT
CASSGTGINGELFF
>TRBJ2-1|TRBD2|.|TRBV6-4
TGTGCCAGCAGTGGACCCAAGGCGGGGGTGACTGAGCAGTTCTTC
CASSGPKAGVTEQFF
>TRBJ1-2|.|few|TRBV7-2
TGTGCCAGCAGCTTAGTTCTTCCACCAAGAGGCTATGGCTACACCTTC
CASSLVLPPRGYGYTF
>TRBJ2-2|.|.|TRBV19
TGTGCCAGTAGTACCCACAGCGAGGGGGCCGGGGAGCTGTTTTTT
CASSTHSEGAGELFF
>TRBJ1-2|TRBD1|few|TRBV5-1
TGCGCCAGCAGCTTGGCAGGGGGAAGTGTTGGCTACACCTTC
CASSLAGGSVGYTF
>TRBJ1-2|TRBD1|few|TRBV5-1
TGCGCCAGCAGCCCGGTAGAGGGGGCGAACTATGGCTACACCTTC
CASSPVEGANYGYTF
>TRBJ1-5|.|few|TRBV10-3
TGTGCCATCAGTGGGACAGATCAGCCCCAGCATTTT
CAISGTDQPQHF
>TRBJ2-1|TRBD1|many|TRBV7-2
TGTGCCAGCAGCTCCGCAGGGACAGGGAGGAATGAGCAGTTCTTC
CASSSAGTGRNEQFF
>TRBJ2-5|.|.|TRBV5-8
TGTGCCAGCAGCCCGATTCGTGAGGCAGAGACCCAGTACTTC
CASSPIREAETQYF
>TRBJ2-7|.|.|TRBV6-5
TGTGCCAGCAGTTCCCATGGGGCTACCTACGAGCAGTACTTC
CASSSHGATYEQYF
>TRBJ2-3|.|few|TRBV5-1
TGCGCCAGCAGCTTGAGGGGTGGGGGCACAGATACGCAGTATTTT
CASSLRGGGTDTQYF
>TRBJ2-3|.|many|TRBV5-6
TGTGCCAGCAGCTTGGCCAAGCGGGGCACAGATACGCAGTATTTT
CASSLAKRGTDTQYF
>TRBJ2-3|.|few|TRBV5-1
TGCGCCAGCAGTCGCAGTAGCTCTAGCACAGATACGCAGTATTTT
CASSRSSSSTDTQYF
>TRBJ2-2|TRBD1|.|TRBV5-1
TGCGCCAGCAGCTTGGGACAGGGATATTCCGGGGAGCTGTTTTTT
CASSLGQGYSGELFF
>TRBJ2-5|.|many|TRBV13
TGTGCCAGCAGCTTAAGGACAGCAGAGACCCAGTACTTC
CASSLRTAETQYF
>TRBJ1-5|.|few|TRBV12-5
TGTGCTAGTGGTTTGGAGGGGAGGAGGCAGCCCCAGCATTTT
CASGLEGRRQPQHF
>TRBJ2-3|TRBD2|.|TRBV4-3
TGCGCCAGCAGCCAAGACCCTAGCGGGGGGGCTGGAGATACGCAGTATTTT
CASSQDPSGGAGDTQYF
>TRBJ2-3|TRBD2|.|TRBV11-2
TGTGCCAGCAGCCCCTATGGTAGCGGGGGGTTAGGTACGCAGTATTTT
CASSPYGSGGLGTQYF
>TRBJ1-6|.|few|TRBV6-1
TGTGCCAGCAGTGAAGGGCGGTCACCCCTCCACTTT
CASSEGRSPLHF
>TRBJ1-1|TRBD1|few|TRBV6-5
TGTGCCAGCAGTATCTATCGGGACAGTTATGAAGCTTTCTTT
CASSIYRDSYEAFF
>TRBJ2-3|.|.|TRBV7-2
TGTGCCAGCAGTTGGGACTCCACAGATACGCAGTATTTT
CASSWDSTDTQYF
>TRBJ1-3|TRBD1|.|TRBV28
TGTGCCAGCAGTCCCGGGACAGAGCGAAACACCATATATTTT
CASSPGTERNTIYF
>TRBJ2-3|TRBD2|few|TRBV19
TGTGCCAGTAGTGGATTGACTAGCGGCACAGATACGCAGTATTTT
CASSGLTSGTDTQYF
>TRBJ2-6|.|few|TRBV29-1
TGCAGCGTTGAAGGAGACATAAACGTCCTGACTTTC
CSVEGDINVLTF
>TRBJ1-1|.|few|TRBV18
TGTGCCAGCTCTCTCAAGGAGGGGAACACTGAAGCTTTCTTT
CASSLKEGNTEAFF
>TRBJ1-5|.|.|TRBV7-9
TGTGCCAGCAGCTTAGGGCCACCTAAGGACGGTGCGGGGACTCGACCCCAGCATTTT
CASSLGPPKDGAGTRPQHF
>TRBJ2-3|TRBD2|.|TRBV7-6
TGTGCCAGCAGCACCGGACTAGCGGGGGGGGTTGGCACAGATACGCAGTATTTT
CASSTGLAGGVGTDTQYF
>TRBJ2-7|TRBD2|.|TRBV14
TGTGCCAGCAGCCCGAGAGCGGGGTCCTACGAGCAGTACTTC
CASSPRAGSYEQYF
>TRBJ2-2|TRBD1|.|TRBV7-2
TGTGCCAGCAGCCCACCGACAGGGGCCGGGGAGCTGTTTTTT
CASSPPTGAGELFF
>TRBJ2-2|TRBD1|.|TRBV11-2
TGTGCCAGCAGCCATTTCCGGGACAGCTACACCGGGGAGCTGTTTTTT
CASSHFRDSYTGELFF
>TRBJ2-4|.|.|TRBV6-1
TGTGCCAGCAGTGAAGGGAACAGGAAAAACATTCAGTACTTC
CASSEGNRKNIQYF
>TRBJ2-1|TRBD1|.|TRBV5-1
TGCGCCAGCCGGCTGGGGGGACAGGGTTACAATGAGCAGTTCTTC
CASRLGGQGYNEQFF
>TRBJ2-7|TRBD2|.|TRBV5-5
TGTGCCAGCACCCCCGTGGGGACTAGCGGGGGGAAAAGCTCCTACGAGCAGTACTTC
CASTPVGTSGGKSSYEQYF
>TRBJ2-5|.|.|TRBV20-1
TGCAGTGCGGACAGCCAAGAGACCCAGTACTTC
CSADSQETQYF
>TRBJ1-2|.|few|TRBV7-8
TGTGCCAGCAGCCCGCGTTCCTATGGCTACACCTTC
CASSPRSYGYTF
>TRBJ2-2|.|.|TRBV5-4
TGTGCCAGCAGCTTGGCCGGAGGCGCTTCTGGCGGGGAGCTGTTTTTT
CASSLAGGASGGELFF
>TRBJ2-5|.|many|TRBV7-6
TGTGCCAGCAGCTATCAGGCTGGAAAAGAGACCCAGTACTTC
CASSYQAGKETQYF
>TRBJ2-5|TRBD1|.|TRBV9
TGTGCCAGCAGCGAACAGGGGTACGGGGAAGAGACCCAGTACTTC
CASSEQGYGEETQYF
>TRBJ1-1|.|.|TRBV27
TGTGCCAGCAGTCACAGGGTTTCGAACACTGAAGCTTTCTTT
CASSHRVSNTEAFF
>TRBJ2-1|TRBD1|many|TRBV7-9
TGTGCCAGCAGCTCCCTGACAGGGGGCAATGAGCAGTTCTTC
CASSSLTGGNEQFF
>TRBJ2-7|.|many|TRBV6-1
TGTGCCAGCAGTGGGCCCCCAGCCTACGAGCAGTACTTC
CASSGPPAYEQYF
>TRBJ2-1|.|.|TRBV5-1
TGCGCCAGCTGGGAACAGGTGAGCTCCTACAATGAGCAGTTCTTC
CASWEQVSSYNEQFF
>TRBJ1-1|TRBD1|.|TRBV27
TGTGCCAGCAGTTTAAGACAGGGGATCACTGAAGCTTTCTTT
CASSLRQGITEAFF
>TRBJ1-1|.|.|TRBV9
TGTGCCAGCAGCGTAGGACACCTGGAGGGGAACACTGAAGCTTTCTTT
CASSVGHLEGNTEAFF
>TRBJ1-3|.|few|TRBV7-2
TGTGCCAGCAGCTCCGAGAGGAACACCATATATTTT
CASSSERNTIYF
>TRBJ1-2|.|.|TRBV19
TGTGCCAGCAGCGCACGATTAAACTATGGCTACACCTTC
CASSARLNYGYTF
>TRBJ2-1|TRBD2|.|TRBV5-1
TGCGCCAGCAGTGCGGGGGGGCGAGGGAATGAGCAGTTCTTC
CASSAGGRGNEQFF